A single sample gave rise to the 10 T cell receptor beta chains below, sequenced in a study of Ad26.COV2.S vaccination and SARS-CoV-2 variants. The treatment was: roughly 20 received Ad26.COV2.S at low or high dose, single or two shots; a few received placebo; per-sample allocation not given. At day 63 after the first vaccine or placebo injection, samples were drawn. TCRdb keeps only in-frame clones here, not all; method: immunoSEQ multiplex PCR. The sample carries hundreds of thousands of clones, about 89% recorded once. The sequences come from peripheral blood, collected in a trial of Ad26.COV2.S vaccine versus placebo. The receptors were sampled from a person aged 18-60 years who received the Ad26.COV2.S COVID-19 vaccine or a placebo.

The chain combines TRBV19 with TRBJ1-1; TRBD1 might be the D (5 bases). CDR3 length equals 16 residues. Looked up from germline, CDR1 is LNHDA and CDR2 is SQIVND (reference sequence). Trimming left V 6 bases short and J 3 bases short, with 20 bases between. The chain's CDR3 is CASRALTGGGHTEAFF. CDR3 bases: TGTGCCAGTAGGGCCCTCACCGGGGGAGGGCACACTGAAGCTTTCTTT.

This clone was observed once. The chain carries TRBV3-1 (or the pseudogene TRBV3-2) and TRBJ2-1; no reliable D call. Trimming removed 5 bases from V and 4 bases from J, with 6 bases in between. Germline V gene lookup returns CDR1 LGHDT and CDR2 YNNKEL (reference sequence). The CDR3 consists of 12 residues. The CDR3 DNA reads TGTGCCAGCAGCGGAGAGTACAATGAGCAGTTCTTC. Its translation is CASSGEYNEQFF.

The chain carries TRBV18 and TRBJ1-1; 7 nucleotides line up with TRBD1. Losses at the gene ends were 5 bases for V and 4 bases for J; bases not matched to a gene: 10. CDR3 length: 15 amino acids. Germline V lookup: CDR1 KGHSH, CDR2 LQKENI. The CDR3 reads CASSSGQGGTTEAFF. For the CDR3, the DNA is TGTGCCAGCTCATCCGGTCAGGGGGGGACCACTGAAGCTTTCTTT. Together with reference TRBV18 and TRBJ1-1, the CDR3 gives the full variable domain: NAGVMQNPRHLVRRRGQEARLRCSPMKGHSHVYWYRQLPEEGLKFMVYLQKENIIDESGMPKERFSAEFPKEGPSILRIQQVVRGDSAAYFCASSSGQGGTTEAFFGQGTRLTVV.

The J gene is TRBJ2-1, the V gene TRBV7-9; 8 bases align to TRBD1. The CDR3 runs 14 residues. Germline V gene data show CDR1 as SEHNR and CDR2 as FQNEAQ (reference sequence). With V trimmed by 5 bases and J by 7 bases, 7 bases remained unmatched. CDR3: CASSPGQGKNEQFF. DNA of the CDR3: TGTGCCAGCAGCCCTGGACAGGGAAAGAATGAGCAGTTCTTC.

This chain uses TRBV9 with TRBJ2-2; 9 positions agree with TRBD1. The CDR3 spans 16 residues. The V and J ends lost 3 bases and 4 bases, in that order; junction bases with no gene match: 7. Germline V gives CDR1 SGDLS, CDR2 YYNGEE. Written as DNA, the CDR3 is TGTGCCAGCAGCGGTGAGGGGACAGGGATCACCGGGGAGCTGTTTTTT. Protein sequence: CASSGEGTGITGELFF.

The CDR3 loop reads CASSRRGPATEAFF. CDR3 bases: TGTGCCAGCAGCCGAAGGGGGCCGGCCACTGAAGCTTTCTTT. The V call is TRBV5-6, the J call TRBJ1-1; 7 nucleotides align to TRBD1. V lost 4 bases, J lost 4 bases, and 7 bases stayed unmatched. The CDR3 extends over 14 amino acids. Germline values: CDR1 SGHDT, CDR2 YYEEEE.

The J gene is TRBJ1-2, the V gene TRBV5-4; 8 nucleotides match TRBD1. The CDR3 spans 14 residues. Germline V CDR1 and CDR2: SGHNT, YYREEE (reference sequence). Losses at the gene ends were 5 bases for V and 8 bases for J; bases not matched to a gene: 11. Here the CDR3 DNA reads TGTGCCAGCAGGGTCGCGACAGGGGTTACGGGCTACACCTTC. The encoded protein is CASRVATGVTGYTF.

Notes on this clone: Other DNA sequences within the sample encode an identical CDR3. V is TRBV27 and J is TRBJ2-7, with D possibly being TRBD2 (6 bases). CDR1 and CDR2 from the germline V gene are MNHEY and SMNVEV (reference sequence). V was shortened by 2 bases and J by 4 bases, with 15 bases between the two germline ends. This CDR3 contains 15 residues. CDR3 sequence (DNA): TGTGCCAGCAGTTTAGGGGGGAGAGGCAGTTACGAGCAGTACTTC. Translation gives CASSLGGRGSYEQYF.

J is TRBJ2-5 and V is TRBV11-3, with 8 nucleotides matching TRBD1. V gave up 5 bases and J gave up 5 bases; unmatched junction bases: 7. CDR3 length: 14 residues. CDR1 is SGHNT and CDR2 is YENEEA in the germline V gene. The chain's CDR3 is CASSRGQGGETQYF. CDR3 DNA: TGTGCCAGCAGCCGCGGACAGGGTGGGGAGACCCAGTACTTC.

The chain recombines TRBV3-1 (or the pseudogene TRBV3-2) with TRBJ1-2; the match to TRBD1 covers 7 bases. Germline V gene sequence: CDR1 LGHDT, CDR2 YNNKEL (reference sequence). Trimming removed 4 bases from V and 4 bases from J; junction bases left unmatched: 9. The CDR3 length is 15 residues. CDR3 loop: CASSRDRAGVYGYTF. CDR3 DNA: TGTGCCAGCAGCCGCGACAGGGCGGGGGTCTATGGCTACACCTTC.